Listed here are 19 T cell receptor beta chains from one sample, sequenced in a study of blood T cell repertoires in COVID-19. The repertoire was sequenced with immunoSEQ multiplex PCR; TCRdb's copy has only in-frame clones and lacks some. Among a few hundred thousand clones listed, around 85% were seen once. Sample: peripheral blood. The receptors come from a woman between 18 and 29 years old with acute or convalescent COVID-19.

The chain is built from TRBV30 and TRBJ1-4; D may be TRBD1 (5 bases). The CDR3 contains 14 residues. With 5 bases removed from V and 4 bases from J, the gap between germline ends came to 14 bases. Germline CDR1 is GTSNPN and CDR2 is SVGIG (reference sequence). DNA of the CDR3: TGTGCCTGGGGCCTGGGGGGTTTTAATGAAAAACTGTTTTTT. This gives the protein CAWGLGGFNEKLFF.

The J gene is TRBJ1-4, the V gene TRBV19; D gene unclear. The germline V gene has CDR1 LNHDA and CDR2 SQIVND (reference sequence). Trimming shortened V by 7 bases and J by 7 bases, and 16 bases separated the two germline ends. The CDR3 contains 14 residues. CDR3 coding DNA: TGTGCCAGTATTTCCCCCGGGGTGGGTGAAAAACTGTTTTTT. The encoded protein is CASISPGVGEKLFF.

J is TRBJ1-2 and V is TRBV2; D might be TRBD1 (5 bases). V lost 0 bases and J lost 3, with 8 bases in between. This CDR3 spans 14 amino acids. Germline CDR1 is SNHLY and CDR2 is FYNNEI. DNA of the CDR3: TGTGCCAGCAGTGAAGCCAGGGCCTACTATGGCTACACCTTC. Translated: CASSEARAYYGYTF.

This clone showed up just once. V and J are TRBV7-2 and TRBJ1-1; tentative D call: TRBD1 (5 bases). Germline V CDR1 and CDR2: SGHTA, FQGNSA. V lost 6 bases and J lost 4, with 12 bases in between. The CDR3 runs 13 residues. The CDR3 nucleotides are TGTGCCAGCAGTCTCAGGGTAGCCACTGAAGCTTTCTTT. Translating gives CASSLRVATEAFF.

The CDR3 DNA is TGTGCCAGCAGCCAGGGGGCACCTGAAGCTTTCTTT. It specifies CASSQGAPEAFF. J is TRBJ1-1 and V is TRBV2, with TRBD1 identical over 8 bases. Germline-derived CDR1 and CDR2 are SNHLY and FYNNEI. The V segment lost 6 bases and the J segment 6 bases; nucleotides outside the gene matches: 3. This CDR3 is 12 amino acids long.

Written as DNA, the CDR3 is TGTGCCAGCTCACCACAAGGGGGTAAGAACACTGAAGCTTTCTTT. It specifies CASSPQGGKNTEAFF. The chain has TRBV18 and TRBJ1-1; perhaps TRBD1 as D (6 bases). Germline CDR1 is KGHSH and CDR2 is LQKENI. The CDR3 runs 15 residues. Trimming removed 1 base at V and 1 base at J, with 10 bases between.

In DNA, the CDR3 is TGCGCCAGCAGCTTGGAAGGATCGGGGGATCAGCCCCAGCATTTT. It encodes CASSLEGSGDQPQHF. The chain joins TRBV5-1 to TRBJ1-5, with D perhaps matching TRBD1 (5 bases). In germline, CDR1 is SGHRS, CDR2 YFSETQ. Trimming left V 0 bases short and J 5 bases short, with 12 bases between. The length of the CDR3 is 15 residues.

V is TRBV4-1 and J is TRBJ2-4; 8 bases line up with TRBD2. Germline CDR1 MGHRA, CDR2 YSYEKL. With V trimmed by 1 base and J by 5 bases, 4 bases remained unmatched. This CDR3 comprises 15 residues. The CDR3 DNA reads TGCGCCAGCAGCCAAGGATCCGGGGGGGAAAACATTCAGTACTTC. This gives the protein CASSQGSGGENIQYF.

The chain is built from TRBV29-1 and TRBJ1-1, with D possibly matching TRBD1 (5 bases). The CDR3 totals 13 residues. The germline V gene encodes CDR1 SQVTM and CDR2 ANQGSEA. V lost 1 base to trimming and J lost 3 bases, with 9 bases between them. As DNA, the CDR3 is TGCAGCGTTGAAGGGGGGGTTCACACTGAAGCTTTCTTT. This gives the protein CSVEGGVHTEAFF.

The rearrangement uses TRBV28 and TRBJ1-6; TRBD1 aligns across 7 bases. With V trimmed by 5 bases and J by 4 bases, 8 bases remained unmatched. Germline CDR1 and CDR2: MDHEN and SYDVKM. The CDR3 covers 16 residues. The CDR3 here is CASSLAGDRYNSPLHF. The DNA for the CDR3 is TGTGCCAGCAGTCTTGCTGGGGACAGATATAATTCACCCCTCCACTTT.

This clone was counted only a few times. The chain links TRBV9 to TRBJ1-2; 9 nucleotides line up with TRBD1. The CDR3 covers 13 residues. Trimming took 3 bases from V and 6 from J; bases not matched to a gene: 3. Germline lookup yields CDR1 SGDLS and CDR2 YYNGEE. Here the CDR3 reads CASSARDRDGYTF. The CDR3, as DNA: TGTGCCAGCAGCGCCAGGGACAGGGATGGCTACACCTTC.

Only a few counts were recorded for this clone. The chain carries TRBV28 and TRBJ2-2; 7 bases align to TRBD1. Losses at the gene ends were 3 bases for V and 4 bases for J; bases not matched to a gene: 5. This CDR3 has 15 residues. CDR1 and CDR2 from the germline V gene are MDHEN and SYDVKM. The CDR3 protein is CASSLRDRATGELFF. The CDR3 region has the DNA TGTGCCAGCAGTTTGAGAGACAGGGCCACCGGGGAGCTGTTTTTT.

This chain connects TRBV5-4 to TRBJ1-2, with D maybe TRBD1 (6 bases). V was pared by 6 bases and J by 4 bases, with 10 bases between. This CDR3 is built from 12 residues. The germline gives CDR1 SGHNT, CDR2 YYREEE (reference sequence). CDR3 sequence: CASTADSYGYTF. In DNA, the CDR3 is TGTGCCAGCACCGCGGACAGCTATGGCTACACCTTC. Filled out from reference TRBV5-4 and TRBJ1-2, the complete variable domain reads ETGVTQSPTHLIKTRGQQVTLRCSSQSGHNTVSWYQQALGQGPQFIFQYYREEENGRGNFPPRFSGLQFPNYSSELNVNALELDDSALYLCASTADSYGYTFGSGTRLTVV.

The chain joins TRBV3-1 (or the pseudogene TRBV3-2) to TRBJ1-2; D possibly corresponds to TRBD1 (6 bases). Looked up from germline, CDR1 is LGHDT and CDR2 is YNNKEL (reference sequence). Trimming pared 1 base from V and 7 bases from J, leaving 16 bases between. The CDR3 totals 15 residues. The CDR3 here is CASSQGFGGASGYTF. The CDR3 DNA reads TGTGCCAGCAGCCAAGGGTTTGGGGGCGCGAGTGGCTACACCTTC.

This rearrangement joins TRBV4-1 to TRBJ2-5, with D possibly matching TRBD1 (6 bases). The CDR3 runs 15 residues. V lost 1 base to trimming and J lost 5 bases, with 14 bases between them. CDR1 and CDR2 (germline): MGHRA, YSYEKL. Here the CDR3 reads CASSQGPGVGETQYF. The CDR3 DNA sequence: TGCGCCAGCAGCCAAGGTCCAGGGGTGGGTGAGACCCAGTACTTC.

The gene calls are TRBV5-1 and TRBJ2-5; tentative D call: TRBD2 (5 bases). The CDR3 spans 14 residues. Germline V gene lookup returns CDR1 SGHRS and CDR2 YFSETQ. V was pared by 4 bases and J by 5 bases, with 15 bases between. The CDR3, as DNA: TGCGCCAGCAGCCCGGACGGGGATCTGGAGACCCAGTACTTC. Translated, it gives CASSPDGDLETQYF.

This clone was detected only a few times. This chain connects TRBV12-1 to TRBJ1-1. TRBV12-1 counts as a pseudogene. This CDR3 region has 12 residues. CDR3 sequence reads: CASSPGSPGAFF. The CDR3 region has the DNA TGTGCCAGCAGCCCCGGTAGCCCCGGAGCTTTCTTT.

The CDR3 DNA is TGCGCCAGCAGACCTATAGGACTAGCGGGAGGAAGCCATACGCAGTATTTT. Its translation is CASRPIGLAGGSHTQYF. The rearrangement links TRBV5-1 to TRBJ2-3, with 14 positions matching TRBD2. Germline-derived CDR1 and CDR2 are SGHRS and YFSETQ. This CDR3 region has 17 residues. V trimming: 5 bases; J trimming: 7 bases; junction bases outside the gene matches: 12.

The chain couples TRBV5-1 to TRBJ1-4, with TRBD1 matching 8 bases. Losses at the gene ends were 4 bases for V and 6 bases for J; bases not matched to a gene: 8. CDR1 is SGHRS, CDR2 YFSETQ, per germline. The CDR3 sequence is 15 residues long. CDR3 bases: TGCGCCAGCAGCCTACGGACAGGGAGAGATGAAAAACTGTTTTTT. Translating gives CASSLRTGRDEKLFF.